This T cell receptor beta chain stems from a study of shared clonotypes between healthy human individuals. The input for sorted-subset replicate PCRs was approximately 190 ng DNA, about 29,000 T cell genomes. Some clones are missing from TCRdb's copy, which holds only in-frame ones; the method was immunoSEQ multiplex PCR. The sample records around 2.5 million clones, approximately 93% being singletons. This CDR3 region has 15 residues. CDR1 SNHLY and CDR2 FYNNEI come from the germline V gene. J lost 6 bases, V lost 5 bases, and 7 bases had no gene match. Sequencing was done on a sample of naive CD4+ T cells from PBMCs. As to subset: CD45RA+ positively selected. This TCR came from a man younger than 35 in good health. Some clones in this sample may be carry-over from other donors' samples. The chain is built from TRBV2 and TRBJ2-2; 9 nucleotides match TRBD1. CDR3 amino acids: CASSLGQGVAGELFF. In DNA form, the CDR3 reads TGTGCCAGCAGTCTGGGACAGGGCGTAGCCGGGGAGCTGTTTTTT.